This record concerns one T cell receptor beta chain sequence. Antigen specificity is unknown. These data belong to a study of T cell responses to AZD1222 COVID-19 vaccine. The germline V and J ends were trimmed by 0 bases and 1 base, with 7 bases remaining between them. The CDR3 has 15 amino acids. Germline CDR1 reads ENHRY; CDR2 reads SYGVKD. Sequencing was performed with immunoSEQ multiplex PCR; in TCRdb, only in-frame clones are kept and a portion is missing. The table lists about 140,000 clones, 85% to 90% of them singletons. Study-wide points: Spike-specific TCR depth and breadth grew after two AZD1222 doses. Among those given AZD1222, only five or six were seropositive at baseline. With dominance at 160-218 and 743-854, vaccine-associated CD4 TCRs spanned spike. Among the donors, most were white British and more were female, and clonal diversity was possibly underestimated.

The sequenced sample was peripheral blood, obtained on day 0 of AZD1222 vaccination. The chain recombines TRBV10-3 with TRBJ2-1; no definite D call. The receptor was isolated from an adult in good health. DNA for the CDR3: TGTGCCATCAGTGAGTCGACGTTGTCCTACAATGAGCAGTTCTTC. Translation gives CAISESTLSYNEQFF.